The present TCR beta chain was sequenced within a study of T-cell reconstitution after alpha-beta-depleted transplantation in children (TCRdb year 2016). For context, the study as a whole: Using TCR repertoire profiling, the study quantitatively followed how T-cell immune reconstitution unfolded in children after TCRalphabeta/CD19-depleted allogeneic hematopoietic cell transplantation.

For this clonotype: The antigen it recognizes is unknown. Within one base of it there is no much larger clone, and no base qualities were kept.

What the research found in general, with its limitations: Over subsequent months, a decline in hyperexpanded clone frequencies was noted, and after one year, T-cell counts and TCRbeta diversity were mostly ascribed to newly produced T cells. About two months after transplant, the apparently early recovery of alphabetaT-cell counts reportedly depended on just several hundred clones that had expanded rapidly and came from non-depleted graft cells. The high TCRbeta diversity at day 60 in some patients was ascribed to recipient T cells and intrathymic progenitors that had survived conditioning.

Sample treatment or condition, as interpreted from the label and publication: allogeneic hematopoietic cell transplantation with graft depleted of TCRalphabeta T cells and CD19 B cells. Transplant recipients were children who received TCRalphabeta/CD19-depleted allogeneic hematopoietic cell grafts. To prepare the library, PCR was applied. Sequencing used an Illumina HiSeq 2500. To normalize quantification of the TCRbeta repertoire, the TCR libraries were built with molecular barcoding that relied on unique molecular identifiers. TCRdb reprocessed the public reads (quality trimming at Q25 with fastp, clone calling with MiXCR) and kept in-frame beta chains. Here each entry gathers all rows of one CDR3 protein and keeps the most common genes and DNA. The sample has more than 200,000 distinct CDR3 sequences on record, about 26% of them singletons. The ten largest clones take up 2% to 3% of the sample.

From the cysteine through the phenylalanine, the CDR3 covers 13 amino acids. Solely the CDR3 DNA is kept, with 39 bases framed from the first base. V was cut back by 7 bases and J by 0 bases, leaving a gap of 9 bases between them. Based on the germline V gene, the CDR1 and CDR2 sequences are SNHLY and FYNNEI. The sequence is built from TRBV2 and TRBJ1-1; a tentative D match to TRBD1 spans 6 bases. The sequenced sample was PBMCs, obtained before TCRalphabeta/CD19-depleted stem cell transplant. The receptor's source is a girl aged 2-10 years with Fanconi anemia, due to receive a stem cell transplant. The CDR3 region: CASNRQVNTEAFF. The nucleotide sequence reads TGTGCCAGCAATCGACAGGTGAACACTGAAGCTTTCTTT. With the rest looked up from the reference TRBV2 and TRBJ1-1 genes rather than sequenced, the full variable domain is EPEVTQTPSHQVTQMGQEVILRCVPISNHLYFYWYRQILGQKVEFLVSFYNNEISEKSEIFDDQFSVERPDGSNFTLKIRSTKLEDSAMYFCASNRQVNTEAFFGQGTRLTVV.